The 32 T cell receptor beta chains given below trace back to one sample, sequenced in a study of molecular identifiers for immune sequencing clone quantification. TCRdb reprocessed the PCR reads with MiXCR, giving one entry per CDR3 protein. The sample carries 250,000 to 400,000 distinct CDR3 sequences, around 21% recorded once. Sequenced sample: naive CD8+ T cells from blood, with Jurkat cell RNA spiked in. As to subset: FACS-sorted CD8+CD4-CCR7+CD45RA+ naive T cells. The source is a human donor in good health. Some libraries in this study had Jurkat cell RNA spiked in.

This clonotype was recorded many times. The chain recombines TRBV5-1 with TRBJ2-3; D gene ambiguous. Between the trimmed V and J ends, which lost 2 bases and 2 bases, there was a span of 9 bases. The germline V gene encodes CDR1 SGHRS and CDR2 YFSETQ. The CDR3 has 14 residues. The CDR3 DNA reads TGCGCCAGCAGCTTCGAATTTACCACAGATACGCAGTATTTT. Its protein is CASSFEFTTDTQYF.

In its sample, this clonotype was seen many times. The genes are TRBV30 and TRBJ2-1; D is perhaps TRBD2 (5 bases). V lost 0 bases to trimming and J lost 8 bases, with 8 bases between them. The CDR3 covers 12 residues. Germline V gene data show CDR1 as GTSNPN and CDR2 as SVGIG (reference sequence). The CDR3 here is CAWSVLDDEQFF. CDR3 coding DNA: TGTGCCTGGAGTGTACTAGATGATGAGCAGTTCTTC.

The chain joins TRBV3-1 to TRBJ2-5, with D unclear. Germline V CDR1 and CDR2: LGHDT, YNNKEL (reference sequence). The CDR3 has 17 amino acids. V was clipped by 4 bases and J by 2 bases, with 20 bases between them. The CDR3 DNA sequence: TGTGCCAGCAGCCCGAGTATCAGACGGACCACTCAAGAGACCCAGTACTTC. Translating it yields CASSPSIRRTTQETQYF.

Ten or more counts support this clonotype. The V and J genes are TRBV6-6 and TRBJ1-1; TRBD1 is a possible D gene (5 bases). Germline values: CDR1 MNHNY, CDR2 SVGAGI (reference sequence). This CDR3 is built from 14 residues. With 2 bases removed from V and 5 bases from J, the gap between germline ends came to 12 bases. CDR3: CASSYGVSGTEAFF. CDR3 DNA: TGTGCCAGCAGTTACGGGGTCTCAGGGACTGAAGCTTTCTTT.

This clonotype was seen ten or more times. The chain couples TRBV7-2 to TRBJ2-7; D may correspond to TRBD1 or TRBD2 (5 bases each). The V and J ends lost 7 bases and 3 bases respectively, with 16 bases between them. This CDR3 comprises 14 residues. Germline loops: CDR1 SGHTA, CDR2 FQGNSA. The CDR3 DNA reads TGTGCCAGCACCCGGGGCACCGACCACTACGAGCAGTACTTC. Translation: CASTRGTDHYEQYF.

This clonotype was seen ten or more times. At one end the junction does not follow the germline gene, possibly because of a read error. The V gene is TRBV5-1, the J gene TRBJ2-7; 10 bases are a match to TRBD1. The germline V gene has CDR1 SGHRS and CDR2 YFSETQ. This CDR3 is built from 10 residues. The CDR3 loop reads CASSSKGQGF. The CDR3 coding sequence is TGCGCCAGCAGCTCGAAGGGACAGGGGTTC.

This chain uses TRBV12-3 or TRBV12-4 with TRBJ2-3; TRBD2 might be the D (6 bases). This CDR3 spans 14 amino acids. The V and J ends lost 3 bases and 6 bases respectively, with 13 bases between them. The CDR3 spells CASSFAGLGDTQYF. DNA of the CDR3: TGTGCCAGCAGTTTTGCGGGGCTGGGGGATACGCAGTATTTT.

This clonotype showed up many times. CDR3 region: CASSSEGSNQPQHF. As DNA, the CDR3 is TGTGCCAGCAGCTCCGAGGGGAGTAATCAGCCCCAGCATTTT. This sequence joins TRBV7-2 and TRBJ1-5; D is perhaps TRBD1 (5 bases). The CDR3 is 14 amino acids. Trimming shortened V by 4 bases and J by 4 bases, and 11 bases separated the two germline ends. Germline assignment: CDR1 SGHTA and CDR2 FQGNSA. The variable domain in full, completed from reference TRBV7-2 and TRBJ1-5, reads GAGVSQSPSNKVTEKGKDVELRCDPISGHTALYWYRQSLGQGLEFLIYFQGNSAPDKSGLPSDRFSAERTGGSVSTLTIQRTQQEDSAVYLCASSSEGSNQPQHFGDGTRLSIL.

This clonotype was seen ten or more times. The genes are TRBV20-1 and TRBJ2-7; TRBD2 aligns across 7 bases. V dropped 5 bases and J dropped 3; count of bases not matched to a gene: 19. Germline CDR1 is DFQATT and CDR2 is SNEGSKA (reference sequence). This CDR3 comprises 17 residues. CDR3 sequence reads: CSALGPEGGSLSYEQYF. The CDR3 bases are TGCAGTGCTCTCGGCCCCGAGGGAGGGTCTCTGAGCTACGAGCAGTACTTC.

This clonotype was seen repeatedly, ten times or more. The chain employs TRBV2 and TRBJ1-5, with D hard to call. Trimming removed 4 bases from V and 3 bases from J, with 7 bases in between. The V gene's germline CDR1 is SNHLY and CDR2 FYNNEI. The CDR3 spans 13 residues. CDR3 loop: CASSAPDNQPQHF. The CDR3 nucleotides read TGTGCCAGCAGTGCCCCTGACAATCAGCCCCAGCATTTT. The variable domain in full, completed from reference TRBV2 and TRBJ1-5, reads EPEVTQTPSHQVTQMGQEVILRCVPISNHLYFYWYRQILGQKVEFLVSFYNNEISEKSEIFDDQFSVERPDGSNFTLKIRSTKLEDSAMYFCASSAPDNQPQHFGDGTRLSIL.

This clonotype was picked up many times. The chain has TRBV6-1 and TRBJ2-7; D unclear. Germline CDR1 MNHNS, CDR2 SASEGT. V gave up 6 bases and J gave up 5 bases, with 11 bases separating them. The CDR3 is 12 residues long. CDR3 sequence: CASSPTWDEQYF. DNA for the CDR3: TGTGCCAGCAGCCCCACCTGGGACGAGCAGTACTTC.

In regard to this clonotype: This sequence may be a read error, since a much larger clone differs from it by one base. V and J are TRBV5-1 and TRBJ2-7; no firm D call. Germline loops: CDR1 SGHRS, CDR2 YFSETQ. V lost 2 bases to trimming and J lost 4 bases, with 10 bases between them. This CDR3 spans 13 amino acids. This chain's CDR3 is CASSLDPLYEQYF. For the CDR3, the DNA is TGCGCCAGCAGCTTAGACCCTTTGTACGAGCAGTACTTC.

On this clonotype itself: The junction departs from the called germline gene at one end, perhaps through a read error. The rearrangement joins TRBV6-5 to TRBJ2-2, with TRBD2 identical over 8 bases. Germline-derived CDR1 and CDR2 are MNHEY and SVGAGI. The CDR3 runs to 15 residues. The CDR3 region is CAGSYFGREAGELFF. CDR3 bases: TGTGCCGGCAGTTACTTCGGGAGGGAGGCCGGGGAGCTGTTTTTT.

There are many counts of this clonotype. This sequence joins TRBV19 and TRBJ1-2; tentative D call: TRBD1 (5 bases). Trimming shortened V by 3 bases and J by 3 bases, and 8 bases separated the two germline ends. The germline gives CDR1 LNHDA, CDR2 SQIVND (reference sequence). The CDR3 extends over 13 amino acids. CDR3 bases: TGTGCCAGTAGTATTGGGGGAGACTATGGCTACACCTTC. Translating gives CASSIGGDYGYTF.

The table lists this clonotype with many counts. The genes are TRBV7-9 and TRBJ2-7; D is perhaps TRBD2 (7 bases). Germline values: CDR1 SEHNR, CDR2 FQNEAQ (reference sequence). V dropped 1 base and J dropped 3 bases, with 13 bases sitting between them. This CDR3 has 15 residues. The CDR3 coding sequence is TGTGCCAGCAGCTTAGGGGGGGGCGGCCTCTACGAGCAGTACTTC. Its protein product is CASSLGGGGLYEQYF.

This clonotype was seen more than once but under ten times. This chain uses TRBV29-1 with TRBJ2-3; 13 bases match TRBD2. The CDR3 covers 16 residues. V shed 0 bases and J 4 bases; nucleotides not matched to a gene: 4. Germline-derived CDR1 and CDR2 are SQVTM and ANQGSEA. The CDR3 nucleotides read TGCAGCGTTGAAGATACTAGCGGGGGGGCCCCAGATACGCAGTATTTT. Translation: CSVEDTSGGAPDTQYF.

This clonotype has more than one count but fewer than ten. A junction end diverges from the germline sequence, so it may reflect a read error. The chain combines TRBV5-3 with TRBJ2-4; a possible D gene is TRBD2 (6 bases). TRBV5-3 is an open reading frame whose function is uncertain. This CDR3 has 12 amino acids. This CDR3 is CASSLGGGIQYF. For the CDR3, the DNA is TGTGCCAGCAGCTTGGGAGGTGGCATTCAGTACTTC.

Ten or more counts support this clonotype. The chain links TRBV7-6 to TRBJ2-3; the match to TRBD1 covers 7 bases. Germline CDR1 is SGHVS and CDR2 is FNYEAQ. The J segment lost 0 bases and the V segment lost 4 bases, leaving 4 bases of the junction unmatched. This CDR3 region has 15 residues. CDR3: CASSSADRSTDTQYF. The DNA for the CDR3 is TGTGCCAGCAGCTCCGCGGACAGGAGCACAGATACGCAGTATTTT.

The V gene is TRBV4-3, the J gene TRBJ2-1; D is uncertain. This CDR3 has 16 amino acids. V lost 4 bases to trimming and J lost 4 bases, with 17 bases between them. Germline CDR1 reads LGHNA; CDR2 reads YSLEER. Written as DNA, the CDR3 is TGCGCCAGCAGCCCAGAGCATGTGGGATCATACAATGAGCAGTTCTTC. Translation gives CASSPEHVGSYNEQFF.

Worth noting for this clonotype: A single base separates this from a much larger clone, so it may be a read error. This chain connects TRBV6-5 to TRBJ1-1; the D is unclear. Germline CDR1 reads MNHEY; CDR2 reads SVGAGI. This CDR3 contains 12 residues. The V and J ends lost 6 bases and 1 base respectively, with 6 bases between them. This chain's CDR3 is CASRHPNTEAFF. CDR3 DNA: TGTGCCAGCAGGCATCCGAACACTGAAGCTTTCTTT.

This clonotype appeared a few times. CDR3 in DNA: TGTGCCAGCAGTCCTGTACAGGGGAAAGCTTTCTTT. Translating gives CASSPVQGKAFF. J is TRBJ1-1 and V is TRBV6-2 or TRBV6-3; 7 nucleotides align to TRBD1. The CDR3 totals 12 residues. Germline V gene data show CDR1 as MNHEY and CDR2 as SVGEGT. V lost 5 bases to trimming and J lost 9 bases; unmatched junction nucleotides: 6.

Turning to this clonotype: This could be a read error, since a much larger clone is one nucleotide away. Since no conserved phenylalanine or tryptophan closes the CDR3, a read error is the likely cause. J is TRBJ2-7 and V is TRBV11-2; D gene ambiguous. The germline V gene has CDR1 SGHAT and CDR2 FQNNGV. V shed 5 bases and J shed 6 bases, with 14 bases lying between them. CDR3 length equals 13 residues. The CDR3 nucleotides read TGTGCCAGCAGCACCTACCCGGCCAGCGAGCAGTACCTC. Translating it yields CASSTYPASEQYL.

This clonotype was counted ten times or more. The chain is built from TRBV25-1 and TRBJ1-1, with 10 bases that match TRBD1. The ends lost 11 bases at V and 6 bases at J; junction bases unmatched: 3. The V gene's germline CDR1 is MGHDK and CDR2 SYGVNS. The CDR3 is 11 residues long. The CDR3 region is CAAGQGSEAFF. As DNA, the CDR3 is TGTGCCGCGGGACAGGGGTCTGAAGCTTTCTTT.

Of note for this clonotype: An end of the junction does not agree with germline; a read error may underlie this. The V call is TRBV20-1, the J call TRBJ2-3; TRBD2 aligns across 8 bases. CDR3 length equals 16 residues. CDR1 is DFQATT, CDR2 SNEGSKA, per germline (reference sequence). In nucleotides, the CDR3 is TGCAATGCTAGAGATCTCCGGGGGGGCCCGGGAGATACGCAGTATTTT. As protein: CNARDLRGGPGDTQYF.

A remark on this clonotype: This may arise from a read error, as a much more abundant clone is one base away. V is TRBV4-1 and J is TRBJ2-1; TRBD1 is a possible D gene (6 bases). The CDR3 is made up of 15 amino acids. Deletions cut 3 bases from V and 2 bases from J, with 11 bases between. In germline, CDR1 is MGHRA, CDR2 YSYEKL. The CDR3 spells CASSQDSATYNEQFF. CDR3 in DNA: TGCGCCAGCAGCCAGGACAGCGCTACCTACAATGAGCAGTTCTTC.

This clonotype was seen many times. The chain couples TRBV28 to TRBJ2-2; 10 bases line up with TRBD2. The J segment lost 7 bases and the V segment lost 1 base, leaving 3 bases of the junction unmatched. The CDR3 runs to 15 residues. The germline CDR1 and CDR2 sequences are MDHEN and SYDVKM. CDR3 DNA sequence: TGTGCCAGCAGTTTATCAGCGGGAGGGGTCGGGGAGCTGTTTTTT. Its protein is CASSLSAGGVGELFF. Full variable domain (missing parts from reference TRBV28 and TRBJ2-2): DVKVTQSSRYLVKRTGEKVFLECVQDMDHENMFWYRQDPGLGLRLIYFSYDVKMKEKGDIPEGYSVSREKKERFSLILESASTNQTSMYLCASSLSAGGVGELFFGEGSRLTVL.

This clonotype was counted many times. The CDR3 sequence is CASSLSGLAEETQYF. CDR3 DNA sequence: TGTGCCAGCAGTTTATCCGGACTAGCGGAAGAGACCCAGTACTTC. V usage is TRBV27 and J usage is TRBJ2-5; TRBD2 matches at 10 bases. The CDR3 runs to 15 residues. The germline V gene has CDR1 MNHEY and CDR2 SMNVEV (reference sequence). J was trimmed by 3 bases and V by 0 bases; bases with no gene match: 1.

The genes are TRBV5-6 and TRBJ2-7; TRBD2 matches at 11 bases. Germline V lookup: CDR1 SGHDT, CDR2 YYEEEE. This CDR3 contains 18 residues. V was clipped by 1 base and J by 0 bases; unmatched bases: 9. The DNA for the CDR3 is TGTGCCAGCAGCTTGCGTGTAGCGGGAGGGCCCCGCTCCTACGAGCAGTACTTC. This gives the protein CASSLRVAGGPRSYEQYF.

The chain combines TRBV2 with TRBJ2-7; TRBD2 matches 12 bases. V trimming: 10 bases; J trimming: 6 bases; junction bases outside the gene matches: 13. The CDR3 is 15 residues long. Germline V gene lookup returns CDR1 SNHLY and CDR2 FYNNEI. The CDR3 DNA reads TGTGCCACCTCCCGATTGACTAGCGGGAGATTCGAGCAGTACTTC. Protein sequence: CATSRLTSGRFEQYF.

With regard to this clonotype: Being one base from a much bigger clone, this may be a read error. CDR3: CASSTFPQFGESIQYF. CDR3 nucleotides: TGTGCCAGCAGCACCTTCCCCCAATTTGGGGAAAGCATTCAGTACTTC. The chain uses TRBV12-3 or TRBV12-4 and TRBJ2-4; D gene unclear. V lost 6 bases, J lost 9 bases, and 24 bases lay in between. CDR3 length: 16 residues.

Regarding this clonotype: One base away lies a much larger clone, so this may be a sequencing read error. Because it lacks the conserved phenylalanine or tryptophan at the end, this CDR3 is likely a read error. V and J are TRBV4-1 and TRBJ2-5, with unresolved D. Germline CDR1 and CDR2: MGHRA and YSYEKL. Trimming removed 1 base from V and 6 bases from J, with 6 bases in between. This CDR3 has 12 residues. CDR3 protein: CASSQVGQTQYL. CDR3 sequence (DNA): TGCGCCAGCAGCCAAGTTGGCCAGACCCAGTACCTC.

This clonotype was counted a few times. The rearrangement joins TRBV4-2 to TRBJ2-1; 7 nucleotides align to TRBD2. In germline, CDR1 is LGHNA, CDR2 YNFKEQ. The V segment lost 0 bases and the J segment 13 bases; nucleotides outside the gene matches: 6. The CDR3 has 13 amino acids. CDR3 in amino acids: CASSQDRSSGQFF. CDR3 bases: TGTGCCAGCAGCCAAGATCGGTCTAGCGGCCAGTTCTTC.